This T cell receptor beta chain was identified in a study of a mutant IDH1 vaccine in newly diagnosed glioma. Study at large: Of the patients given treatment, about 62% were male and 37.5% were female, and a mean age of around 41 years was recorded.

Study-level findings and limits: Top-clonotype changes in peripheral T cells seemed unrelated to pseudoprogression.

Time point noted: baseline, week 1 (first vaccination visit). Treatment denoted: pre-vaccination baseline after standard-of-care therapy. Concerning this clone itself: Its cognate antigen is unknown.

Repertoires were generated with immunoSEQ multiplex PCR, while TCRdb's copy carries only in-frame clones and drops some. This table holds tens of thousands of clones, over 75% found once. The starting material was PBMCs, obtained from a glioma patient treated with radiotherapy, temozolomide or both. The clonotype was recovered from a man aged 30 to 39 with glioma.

The CDR3 region is CASSQDTAWRYEQYF. In DNA form, the CDR3 reads TGCGCCAGCAGCCAAGACACCGCTTGGAGGTACGAGCAGTACTTC. The rearrangement links TRBV4-1 to TRBJ2-7; D perhaps matches TRBD2 (5 bases). Germline V gene sequence: CDR1 MGHRA, CDR2 YSYEKL. This CDR3 region has 15 residues. V lost 0 bases and J 4 bases, leaving 13 bases between the germline ends.